These 28 T cell receptor beta chains originate from one sample sequenced in a study of blood T cells in healthy people across ages. It was with a sample-barcoded 5' primer and a J-beta primer mix that a second PCR of about 6 to 12 cycles was run. TCRdb re-called the 5' RACE reads with MiXCR, one entry per CDR3 protein. The sample shows around 800,000 distinct CDR3 sequences, about 26% of them seen only once. This sample was shared with a second study, whose subject was T cells of mothers and their children.

The specimen sequenced was blood. Receptor source: a boy between 10 and 17 years old in good health.

V and J are TRBV12-5 and TRBJ2-5; the D is unclear. Trimming took 1 base from V and 1 from J, leaving 4 bases between them. The length of the CDR3 is 13 residues. The germline V gene has CDR1 LGHNT and CDR2 FRNRAP. Written as DNA, the CDR3 is TGTGCTAGTGGTTTGGGTATCCAAGAGACCCAGTACTTC. Protein: CASGLGIQETQYF.

Many counts were recorded for this clonotype. The chain links TRBV12-3 or TRBV12-4 to TRBJ2-5, with D possibly being TRBD2 (6 bases). V was pared by 6 bases and J by 2 bases, with 10 bases between. The CDR3 length is 13 residues. Written as DNA, the CDR3 is TGTGCCAGCAGCCGGGGGTCACAAGAGACCCAGTACTTC. This sequence encodes CASSRGSQETQYF.

The rearrangement links TRBV20-1 to TRBJ2-7; D is perhaps TRBD1 (6 bases). The CDR3 consists of 14 residues. V was pared by 0 bases and J by 2 bases, with 11 bases between. CDR1 DFQATT and CDR2 SNEGSKA come from the germline V gene (reference sequence). The CDR3 spells CSARDKQGPYEQYF. CDR3 bases: TGCAGTGCTAGAGATAAACAGGGCCCCTACGAGCAGTACTTC.

The V gene is TRBV12-3 or TRBV12-4, the J gene TRBJ1-2; D is unresolved. The CDR3 runs to 14 residues. Trimming took off 0 bases at V and 10 bases at J, with 15 bases between the two ends. The CDR3 loop is CASSLAKGRADYTF. The CDR3 DNA reads TGTGCCAGCAGTTTAGCGAAAGGACGCGCTGACTACACCTTC.

This clonotype appeared a few times. The CDR3 is CASSQERYQETQYF. CDR3 sequence (DNA): TGTGCCAGCAGCCAAGAACGGTACCAAGAGACCCAGTACTTC. The rearrangement links TRBV4-2 to TRBJ2-5; no clear D gene. This CDR3 comprises 14 residues. Per germline, CDR1 LGHNA and CDR2 YNFKEQ. V was trimmed by 0 bases and J by 0 bases, leaving 5 bases between them.

V usage is TRBV20-1 and J usage is TRBJ1-1, with 8 bases fitting TRBD1. The CDR3 is 14 amino acids. V was pared by 2 bases and J by 4 bases, with 6 bases of the junction left unmatched. Per germline, CDR1 DFQATT and CDR2 SNEGSKA (reference sequence). CDR3 sequence (DNA): TGCAGTGCTAGAAGGACAGGGTGGTCCACTGAAGCTTTCTTT. Translated: CSARRTGWSTEAFF.

The gene calls are TRBV28 and TRBJ2-7, with 10 nucleotides matching TRBD1. CDR1 and CDR2 (germline): MDHEN, SYDVKM. This CDR3 has 14 amino acids. V shed 6 bases and J 5 bases; nucleotides not matched to a gene: 7. The CDR3 loop is CASSPGTGVHEQYF. The CDR3 DNA is TGTGCCAGCAGCCCAGGGACAGGGGTCCACGAGCAGTACTTC.

V gene TRBV21-1 combines with J gene TRBJ1-5; the D call of TRBD1 is as the table states it, not checked on the DNA. TRBV21-1 is a listed pseudogene. The CDR3 sequence is 18 residues long. CDR3 region: CASSFPRDRVGRNQPQHF. The CDR3 nucleotides read TGTGCCAGCAGCTTCCCCCGGGACAGGGTGGGTCGCAATCAGCCCCAGCATTTT.

This chain uses TRBV12-3 or TRBV12-4 with TRBJ2-5; D is perhaps TRBD2 (6 bases). With 3 bases removed from V and 7 bases from J, the gap between germline ends came to 18 bases. The CDR3 has 15 residues. This CDR3 reads CASSFGTGLPLTQYF. The CDR3 DNA is TGTGCCAGCAGTTTTGGAACGGGACTCCCACTGACCCAGTACTTC.

This clonotype was found a few times. The rearrangement uses TRBV7-9 and TRBJ2-3; D possibly corresponds to TRBD1 (6 bases). The V gene lost 2 bases and the J gene lost 6 bases, with 15 bases spanning the gap. Looked up from germline, CDR1 is SEHNR and CDR2 is FQNEAQ (reference sequence). The CDR3 spans 15 residues. The CDR3 DNA reads TGTGCCAGCAGCTTATTACCGTACAGGGTCGATACGCAGTATTTT. Protein: CASSLLPYRVDTQYF.

This clonotype was picked up a small number of times. The chain couples TRBV5-1 to TRBJ1-1; perhaps TRBD1 as D (5 bases). CDR1 and CDR2 from the germline V gene are SGHRS and YFSETQ. Trimming took off 0 bases at V and 1 base at J, with 10 bases between the two ends. CDR3 length: 15 residues. The CDR3 coding sequence is TGCGCCAGCAGCTTGGCCATTCAGGGGAACACTGAAGCTTTCTTT. Its protein product is CASSLAIQGNTEAFF.

This clonotype is a singleton in its sample. The chain employs TRBV28 and TRBJ2-3, with D possibly called TRBD1 or TRBD2 (6 bases each). The ends were cut back, 3 bases at V and 0 bases at J, with 19 bases in the middle. The CDR3 runs to 18 residues. CDR1 and CDR2 from the germline V gene are MDHEN and SYDVKM. The CDR3: CASSLIPTGASSTDTQYF. The CDR3 nucleotides read TGTGCCAGCAGTTTGATCCCAACGGGGGCGTCTAGCACAGATACGCAGTATTTT. The complete variable domain, with remaining parts taken from reference TRBV28 and TRBJ2-3, reads DVKVTQSSRYLVKRTGEKVFLECVQDMDHENMFWYRQDPGLGLRLIYFSYDVKMKEKGDIPEGYSVSREKKERFSLILESASTNQTSMYLCASSLIPTGASSTDTQYFGPGTRLTVL.

The sample holds a few counts of this clonotype. This chain connects TRBV5-1 to TRBJ2-1, with 11 nucleotides matching TRBD1. With 5 bases clipped from V and 6 bases from J, the junction kept 7 bases outside the gene matches. Germline-derived CDR1 and CDR2 are SGHRS and YFSETQ. The CDR3 runs to 15 residues. CDR3 sequence: CASSGVGTGGNEQFF. The CDR3 DNA sequence: TGCGCCAGCAGTGGGGTCGGGACAGGGGGCAATGAGCAGTTCTTC.

The chain carries TRBV2 and TRBJ2-1; D not resolved. V was shortened by 0 bases and J by 2 bases, with 17 bases between the two germline ends. The CDR3 spans 18 residues. The germline V gene has CDR1 SNHLY and CDR2 FYNNEI. CDR3 residues: CASSEATAYENTYNEQFF. As DNA, the CDR3 is TGTGCCAGCAGTGAAGCCACGGCGTACGAAAATACCTACAATGAGCAGTTCTTC.

Note on this clonotype: At one end the junction does not follow the germline gene, possibly because of a read error. The chain employs TRBV7-2 and TRBJ2-7, with 9 bases identical to TRBD2. This CDR3 is 14 amino acids long. Germline V CDR1 and CDR2: SGHTA, FQGNSA. CDR3 coding DNA: TGCGCCAGCAGCCGTCGGACTAGCGCAAGCGAGCAGTACTTC. It translates to CASSRRTSASEQYF.

The V call is TRBV18, the J call TRBJ1-6, with a tentative D call TRBD1 (6 bases). CDR3 length equals 13 residues. V was shortened by 1 base and J by 10 bases, with 8 bases between the two germline ends. CDR1 is KGHSH and CDR2 is LQKENI in the germline V gene. The CDR3: CASSPHRDSPLHF. The CDR3 nucleotides are TGTGCCAGCTCACCACACAGGGACTCACCCCTCCACTTT. The complete variable domain, with remaining parts taken from reference TRBV18 and TRBJ1-6, reads NAGVMQNPRHLVRRRGQEARLRCSPMKGHSHVYWYRQLPEEGLKFMVYLQKENIIDESGMPKERFSAEFPKEGPSILRIQQVVRGDSAAYFCASSPHRDSPLHFGNGTRLTVT.

This clonotype was counted ten times or more. The chain links TRBV6-2 or TRBV6-3 to TRBJ2-3; D remains ambiguous. The CDR3 sequence is 12 residues long. The V end was cut by 0 bases, the J end by 5 bases, with 3 bases between. The germline V gene encodes CDR1 MNHEY and CDR2 SVGEGT. The CDR3 DNA reads TGTGCCAGCAGTTACTCGAGAGATACGCAGTATTTT. This codes for CASSYSRDTQYF.

This clonotype was found a few times. The chain couples TRBV5-1 to TRBJ2-1; 8 bases agree with TRBD1. The V gene end was trimmed by 2 bases and the J gene end by 4 bases; junction bases not matched to a gene: 11. Germline CDR1 is SGHRS and CDR2 is YFSETQ. CDR3 length: 17 residues. CDR3 DNA sequence: TGCGCCAGCAGCTTTGGACAGGGTCCATTCTCTTACAATGAGCAGTTCTTC. This sequence encodes CASSFGQGPFSYNEQFF.

V usage is TRBV28 and J usage is TRBJ2-7; 9 bases are a match to TRBD1. Trimming cost V 4 bases and J 9 bases; bases outside gene matches: 13. CDR3 length: 15 residues. Germline lookup yields CDR1 MDHEN and CDR2 SYDVKM. CDR3 coding DNA: TGTGCCAGCAGTTCCACAGGGGGCAATGCAGTCGGGCAGTACTTC. It translates to CASSSTGGNAVGQYF.

This clonotype was picked up one time. This chain joins TRBV5-1 and TRBJ1-5; no clear D. With 2 bases removed from V and 1 base from J, the gap between germline ends came to 13 bases. CDR3 length equals 16 residues. Germline values: CDR1 SGHRS, CDR2 YFSETQ. CDR3 in DNA: TGCGCCAGCAGCTTCGGGAGTGGCGAGAGCAATCAGCCCCAGCATTTT. Its protein is CASSFGSGESNQPQHF.

J is TRBJ1-1 and V is TRBV12-3 or TRBV12-4, with unresolved D. CDR3 size: 14 residues. Trimming removed 2 bases from V and 5 bases from J, with 12 bases in between. The CDR3 coding sequence is TGTGCCAGCAGTTTAAACAGAAAGGAGACTGAAGCTTTCTTT. This sequence encodes CASSLNRKETEAFF.

This clonotype has only a few counts. V and J are TRBV18 and TRBJ2-7; D not certain. CDR1 and CDR2 (germline): KGHSH, LQKENI. The CDR3 length is 14 residues. Deletions cut 6 bases from V and 3 bases from J, with 15 bases between. The CDR3, as DNA: TGTGCCAGCTCCCCGTTCAGTCTTAGCTACGAGCAGTACTTC. Translated: CASSPFSLSYEQYF. The whole variable domain, filled in from reference TRBV18 and TRBJ2-7, reads NAGVMQNPRHLVRRRGQEARLRCSPMKGHSHVYWYRQLPEEGLKFMVYLQKENIIDESGMPKERFSAEFPKEGPSILRIQQVVRGDSAAYFCASSPFSLSYEQYFGPGTRLTVT.

This clonotype was counted at least ten times. This chain uses TRBV10-2 with TRBJ2-5; TRBD2 might be the D (6 bases). Per germline, CDR1 WSHSY and CDR2 SAAADI. This CDR3 region has 14 residues. Trimming removed 6 bases at V and 2 bases at J, with 13 bases between. CDR3 in DNA: TGCGCCAGCAGCGTCCTAGCGAGTCAAGAGACCCAGTACTTC. Residues: CASSVLASQETQYF.

This clonotype was counted a few times. The chain couples TRBV20-1 to TRBJ2-5; D is possibly TRBD1 (5 bases). CDR1 DFQATT and CDR2 SNEGSKA come from the germline V gene (reference sequence). CDR3 length: 16 amino acids. With 6 bases removed from V and 0 bases from J, the gap between germline ends came to 20 bases. This CDR3 reads CSAGQGSSPYQETQYF. In DNA form, the CDR3 reads TGCAGTGCAGGTCAGGGATCTTCGCCGTACCAAGAGACCCAGTACTTC.

The rearrangement joins TRBV12-3 or TRBV12-4 to TRBJ2-3; 10 nucleotides align to TRBD1. The trim removed 3 bases at V and 5 bases at J, leaving 5 bases unmatched. The CDR3 has 15 residues. Here the CDR3 reads CASSLGQGRIDTQYF. In nucleotides, the CDR3 is TGTGCCAGCAGTTTGGGACAGGGGAGGATAGATACGCAGTATTTT.

CDR3 amino acids: CIATAKNIQYF. CDR3 sequence (DNA): TGCATAGCAACGGCCAAAAACATTCAGTACTTC. V and J are TRBV20-1 and TRBJ2-4; D is uncertain. CDR1 DFQATT and CDR2 SNEGSKA come from the germline V gene (reference sequence). The CDR3 consists of 11 residues.

V gene TRBV6-5 combines with J gene TRBJ1-2; perhaps TRBD1 as D (6 bases). Per the germline V gene, CDR1 is MNHEY and CDR2 is SVGAGI. Trimming removed 5 bases from V and 4 bases from J, with 14 bases in between. The CDR3 runs 14 residues. The CDR3 protein is CASSVGQGSYGYTF. CDR3 DNA: TGTGCCAGCAGTGTCGGGCAGGGGAGCTATGGCTACACCTTC.

This clonotype was detected only a few times. The rearrangement joins TRBV20-1 to TRBJ2-5; TRBD1 aligns across 8 bases. Germline assignment: CDR1 DFQATT and CDR2 SNEGSKA (reference sequence). The CDR3 length is 14 residues. The V gene end was trimmed by 1 base and the J gene end by 4 bases; junction bases not matched to a gene: 5. Here the CDR3 DNA reads TGCAGTGCTAGAGGCCCAGGGGGCACAGAGACCCAGTACTTC. This codes for CSARGPGGTETQYF.